This T cell receptor beta chain came from a study of blood T cells in healthy people across ages. A sample-barcoded 5' primer and a J-beta primer mix were used in a second PCR of about 7 to 11 cycles. TCRdb ran MiXCR on the 5' RACE reads and lists one entry per CDR3 protein. Of roughly 2 million distinct CDR3 sequences listed, less than 50% are singletons. The study, taken as a whole, reports: More naive CD4+ cells and higher diversity were found in long-lived than in aged donors.

The donors, healthy Caucasians from Russia, were aged roughly 6 to 90. RNA extraction gave at least 5 micrograms of total RNA per sample. Per the germline V gene, CDR1 is DFQATT and CDR2 is SNEGSKA (reference sequence). The length of the CDR3 is 12 residues. The V end lost 0 bases, the J end lost 6 bases, and 6 bases lay between the germline ends. A word on this clonotype: Its specificity is not known.

The sample taken for sequencing was blood. This clonotype was obtained from a woman aged 40 to 50 in good health. This chain uses TRBV20-1 with TRBJ1-5, with unresolved D. The CDR3 DNA follows: TGCAGTGCTAGAGAAAGTAGTCAGCCCCAGCATTTT. Encoded protein: CSARESSQPQHF.